The sequence of this T cell receptor beta chain was determined in a study of T cells in Graves' hyperthyroidism and ophthalmopathy. Study-level results: Patients with ophthalmopathy were separated from those with stable hyperthyroidism by a 13 V-J model.

RNA transcripts gave rise to amplified TCR beta CDR3 regions. The TCR CDR3 first-round RT-PCR relied on the HTBI primer set. TCRdb analysed the multiplex PCR reads with MiXCR anew, one entry per CDR3 protein. The top ten hold over 3.5% of the sample, which has 600,000 or so distinct CDR3 sequences, 15% to 20% seen once. This CDR3 comprises 17 residues. V lost 5 bases and J lost 5; bases outside the gene matches: 11. Germline CDR1 is PRHDT and CDR2 is FYEKMQ (reference sequence). This clonotype was detected only a few times. What it recognizes is unknown. Hyperthyroidism was newly diagnosed in patients aged 18 to 65 (duration under 2 months). Each diagnosis drew on symptoms, thyroxine, TRAb, thyroid ultrasound and orbital computed tomography findings.

V usage is TRBV13 and J usage is TRBJ2-3; 12 nucleotides line up with TRBD2. Input material: blood. The receptor was derived from a woman in her thirties with Graves' hyperthyroidism. The DNA of the CDR3 is TGTGCCAGCAGCCAACCCCTGACTAGCGGGAGTATAGATACGCAGTATTTT. Translated: CASSQPLTSGSIDTQYF.